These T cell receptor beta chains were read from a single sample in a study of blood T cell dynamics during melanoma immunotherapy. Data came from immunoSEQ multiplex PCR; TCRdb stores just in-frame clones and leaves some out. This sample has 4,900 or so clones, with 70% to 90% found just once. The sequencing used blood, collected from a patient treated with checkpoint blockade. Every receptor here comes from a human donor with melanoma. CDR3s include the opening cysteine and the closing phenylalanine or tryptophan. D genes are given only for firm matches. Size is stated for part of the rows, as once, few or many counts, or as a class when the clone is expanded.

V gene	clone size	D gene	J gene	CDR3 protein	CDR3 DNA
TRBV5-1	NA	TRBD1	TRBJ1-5	CASSPDRGDQPQHF	TGCGCCAGCAGCCCAGACAGGGGGGATCAGCCCCAGCATTTT
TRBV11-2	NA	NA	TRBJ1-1	CASSPERDLFNTEAFF	TGTGCCAGCAGCCCCGAAAGGGACCTATTTAACACTGAAGCTTTCTTT
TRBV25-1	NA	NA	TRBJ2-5	CASSEYTGGLGAQYF	TGTGCCAGCAGTGAATATACCGGCGGACTTGGAGCCCAGTACTTC
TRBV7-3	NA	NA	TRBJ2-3	CASSLTWTPQDTQYF	TGTGCCAGCAGCTTAACTTGGACTCCACAGGATACGCAGTATTTT
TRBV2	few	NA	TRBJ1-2	CASSGPGRGTGGYTF	TGTGCCAGCAGTGGCCCGGGCAGGGGAACGGGTGGCTACACCTTC
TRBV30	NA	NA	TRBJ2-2	CAWRDDRGGELFF	TGTGCCTGGAGAGACGATAGGGGGGGGGAGCTGTTTTTT
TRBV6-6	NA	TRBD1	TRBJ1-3	CASSKLSGGARNTIYF	TGTGCCAGCAGTAAACTTTCAGGGGGCGCGAGAAACACCATATATTTT
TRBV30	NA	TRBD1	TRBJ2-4	CAWSLDRNQYF	TGTGCCTGGAGTTTGGACAGGAACCAGTACTTC
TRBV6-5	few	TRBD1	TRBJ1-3	CASSSDRGRSGNTIYF	TGTGCCAGCAGTTCGGACAGGGGAAGATCTGGAAACACCATATATTTT
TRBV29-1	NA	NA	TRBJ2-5	CSGEPGPGGETQYF	TGCAGCGGAGAACCGGGCCCCGGCGGAGAGACCCAGTACTTC
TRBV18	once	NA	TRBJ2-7	CASSPGTDHYEQYF	TGTGCCAGCTCACCGGGGACGGATCATTACGAGCAGTACTTC
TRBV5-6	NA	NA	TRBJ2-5	CASSLAPAPQETQYF	TGTGCCAGCAGCTTGGCCCCGGCACCCCAAGAGACCCAGTACTTC
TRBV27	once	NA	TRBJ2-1	CASSLGVALRNEQFF	TGTGCCAGCAGTCTCGGTGTAGCTCTGAGGAATGAGCAGTTCTTC
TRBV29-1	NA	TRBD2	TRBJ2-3	CSVEVPLAGGWVTQYF	TGCAGCGTTGAAGTTCCCCTAGCGGGGGGGTGGGTTACGCAGTATTTT
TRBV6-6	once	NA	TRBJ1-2	CASSQGPSYGYTF	TGTGCCAGCAGCCAAGGCCCCAGCTATGGCTACACCTTC
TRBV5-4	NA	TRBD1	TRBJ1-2	CASSWTGTPYGYTF	TGTGCCAGCAGCTGGACAGGTACCCCCTATGGCTACACCTTC
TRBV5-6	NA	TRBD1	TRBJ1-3	CASSLLGQGAGNTIYF	TGTGCCAGCAGCTTGTTGGGACAGGGGGCTGGAAACACCATATATTTT
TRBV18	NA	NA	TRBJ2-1	CASARTPGNEQFF	TGTGCCAGCGCAAGAACGCCCGGGAATGAGCAGTTCTTC
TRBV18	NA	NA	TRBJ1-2	CASSPPLGNYGYTF	TGTGCCAGCTCACCACCGTTGGGGAACTATGGCTACACCTTC
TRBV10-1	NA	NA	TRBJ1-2	CASKGHRNYGYTF	TGCGCCAGCAAGGGACACAGAAACTATGGCTACACCTTC
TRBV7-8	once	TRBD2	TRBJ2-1	CASRLMWVASGTGGGEQFF	TGTGCCAGCAGACTTATGTGGGTGGCTAGCGGGACCGGGGGGGGTGAGCAGTTCTTC
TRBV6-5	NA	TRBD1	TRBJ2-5	CASSYSTGGEETQYF	TGTGCCAGCAGTTACTCTACAGGGGGCGAGGAGACCCAGTACTTC
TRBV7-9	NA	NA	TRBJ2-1	CASRTDVGPDNEQFF	TGTGCCAGCAGGACGGATGTAGGTCCAGACAATGAGCAGTTCTTC
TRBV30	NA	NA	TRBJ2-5	CARSGGTETQYF	TGTGCCCGATCTGGGGGTACGGAGACCCAGTACTTC
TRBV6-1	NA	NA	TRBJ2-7	CASSVNRSGYEQYF	TGTGCCAGCAGTGTAAACAGGTCGGGCTACGAGCAGTACTTC
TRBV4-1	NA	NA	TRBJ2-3	CASSQDQRGRSTDTQYF	TGCGCCAGCAGCCAAGATCAAAGGGGCCGATCCACAGATACGCAGTATTTT
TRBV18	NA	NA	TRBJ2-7	CASSPNLGGLSEQYF	TGTGCCAGCTCACCCAATTTAGGGGGGTTATCGGAGCAGTACTTC
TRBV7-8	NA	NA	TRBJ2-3	CASSGRVFGTDTQYF	TGTGCCAGCAGCGGCAGGGTTTTCGGCACAGATACGCAGTATTTT
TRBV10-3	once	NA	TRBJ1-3	CAISESGGNTIYF	TGTGCCATCAGTGAGTCAGGGGGAAACACCATATATTTT
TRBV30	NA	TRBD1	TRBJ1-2	CAWSEGTGGGYTF	TGTGCCTGGAGTGAGGGGACAGGGGGTGGCTACACCTTC